This section outlines one TCR beta chain sequence together with its context. Measured with immunoSEQ multiplex PCR; TCRdb has only the in-frame clones, and not every one. This table holds some 110,000 clones, around 90% found once. This entry is derived from a study of blood T cell repertoires in COVID-19. V lost 5 bases, J lost 5 bases, and 8 bases stayed unmatched. CDR3 length: 17 amino acids. From germline, CDR1 is SGHTA and CDR2 FQGNSA. The chain recombines TRBV7-2 with TRBJ2-3; 15 nucleotides agree with TRBD2. The clonotype originates from a human donor in a cohort sampled during active COVID-19. The specimen was peripheral blood. CDR3 amino acids: CASSPQGLAGGKDTQYF. DNA for the CDR3: TGTGCCAGCAGCCCTCAAGGACTAGCGGGGGGGAAAGATACGCAGTATTTT. The entire variable domain, with the rest obtained from reference TRBV7-2 and TRBJ2-3, is as follows: GAGVSQSPSNKVTEKGKDVELRCDPISGHTALYWYRQSLGQGLEFLIYFQGNSAPDKSGLPSDRFSAERTGGSVSTLTIQRTQQEDSAVYLCASSPQGLAGGKDTQYFGPGTRLTVL.